A selection of T cell receptor beta chains follows, all from one sample in a study of shared clonotypes between healthy human individuals. Sequenced by immunoSEQ multiplex PCR; TCRdb stores in-frame clones only, minus some. The sample consists of some 630,000 clones, roughly 95% of them appearing once. Material for sequencing was naive CD8+ T cells sorted from blood. All receptors derive from a woman aged 25 to 39 in good health. CDR3s include the opening cysteine and the closing phenylalanine or tryptophan. D genes are given only for firm matches. Expanded clones get a size class; other rows say once, few or many, or leave the size out.

clone_size	v_call	j_call	d_call	cdr3_nt	cdr3_aa
.	TRBV5-1	TRBJ2-7	.	TGCGCCAGCAGCTCCTGGACGGACTACGAGCAGTACTTC	CASSSWTDYEQYF
.	TRBV2	TRBJ2-1	.	TGTGCCAGCAGGGCACAGGGCACTAGCTCCTACAATGAGCAGTTCTTC	CASRAQGTSSYNEQFF
.	TRBV7-9	TRBJ2-7	TRBD1	TGTGCCAGCAGCGAGGGACAGCAAATTTACGAGCAGTACTTC	CASSEGQQIYEQYF
.	TRBV5-6	TRBJ2-1	TRBD1	TGTGCCAGCAGCAAAGGGACAGGGTATTTATATGAGCAGTTCTTC	CASSKGTGYLYEQFF
.	TRBV19	TRBJ2-3	TRBD1	TGTGCCAGTACCCCCTGGGGACAGAAAAAGGCAGATACGCAGTATTTT	CASTPWGQKKADTQYF
.	TRBV4-1	TRBJ2-3	TRBD2	TGCGCCAGCAGCCAATCTCGCCTGCAGCGGGAGATGCCAGATACGCAGTATTTT	CASSQSRLQREMPDTQYF
.	TRBV5-4	TRBJ1-1	TRBD1	TGTGCCAGCAGTTCTCCGGGACAGAAAATGAACACTGAAGCTTTCTTT	CASSSPGQKMNTEAFF
.	TRBV5-6	TRBJ2-7	TRBD2	TGTGCCAGCAGCCCCCATACTGGACTAGCCGAGCAGTACTTC	CASSPHTGLAEQYF
.	TRBV5-4	TRBJ2-1	TRBD2	TGTGCCAGCAGAACGGGACTACGTCGTAATGAGCAGTTCTTC	CASRTGLRRNEQFF
.	TRBV13	TRBJ2-1	TRBD2	TGTGCCAGCAGCACCGGGTCTAGCGGGACCAATGAGCAGTTCTTC	CASSTGSSGTNEQFF
.	TRBV13	TRBJ2-1	.	TGTGCCAGCAGCTCCACCCCGGGGGCGCTAAGGGATGAGCAGTTCTTC	CASSSTPGALRDEQFF
.	TRBV28	TRBJ2-5	.	TGTGCCAGTAAGGAGGGGCCTGGGTTCCAAGAGACCCAGTACTTC	CASKEGPGFQETQYF
.	TRBV7-9	TRBJ1-6	TRBD1	TGTGCCAGCAGCCCCGACAGGGGAGGCTCACCCCTCCACTTT	CASSPDRGGSPLHF
.	TRBV28	TRBJ2-7	TRBD1	TGTGCCAGCAGTTCCGGGACAGCTTCCTACGAGCAGTACTTC	CASSSGTASYEQYF
.	TRBV6-6	TRBJ2-7	TRBD1	TGTGCCAGCAGTTACTCCGGGACAGGCTGGGAGCAGTACTTC	CASSYSGTGWEQYF
.	TRBV5-1	TRBJ1-2	.	TGCGCCAGCAGCTCGGTACCGGGCTCCAACTATGGCTACACCTTC	CASSSVPGSNYGYTF
.	TRBV12-2	TRBJ2-4	.	TGTGCAAGTCGCTTAGTGGGGACTAGCGGGAGGGTTGCCAAAAACATTCAGTACTTC	CASRLVGTSGRVAKNIQYF
.	TRBV19	TRBJ1-1	.	TGTGCCAGTAGTATATTGGGGGGCACTGAAGCTTTCTTT	CASSILGGTEAFF
.	TRBV27	TRBJ2-5	TRBD2	TGTGCCAGCAGTCTATCTAGCGGGACCTTCGGGGAGCAGTACTTC	CASSLSSGTFGEQYF
.	TRBV15	TRBJ1-3	TRBD1	TGTGCCACCAGCGGATTGACAGGGGGAGGAAACACCATATATTTT	CATSGLTGGGNTIYF
.	TRBV10-2	TRBJ2-7	.	TGCGCCTGCTCCTGGACCGAGACCTACGAGCAGTACTTC	CACSWTETYEQYF
.	TRBV28	TRBJ1-5	.	TGTGCCAGCAGCCCAAATCAGCCCCAGCATTTT	CASSPNQPQHF
.	TRBV29-1	TRBJ2-3	.	TGCAGCGCGCGAGGGTTTGGAGATACGCAGTATTTT	CSARGFGDTQYF
.	TRBV27	TRBJ1-2	.	TGTGCCAGCAGCCCTTACTCAACGGCGGGAAACTATGGCTACACCTTC	CASSPYSTAGNYGYTF
.	TRBV27	TRBJ2-5	.	TGTGCCAGCGGGGCAGTTCCACGGTACTTC	CASGAVPRYF
.	TRBV19	TRBJ2-7	TRBD1	TGTGCCAGTAGTGAAACCGGGACAGGGACCTACGAGCAGTACTTC	CASSETGTGTYEQYF
.	TRBV4-1	TRBJ1-1	.	TGCGCCAGCAGCCAGGGTAGGGTGTCCACTGAAGCTTTCTTT	CASSQGRVSTEAFF
.	TRBV25-1	TRBJ2-1	TRBD2	TGTGCCAGCAGAGCGGGAGGACTGCAGTTCTTC	CASRAGGLQFF
.	TRBV11-3	TRBJ2-5	.	TGTGCCAGCCAGGAACCGAGCTTTTCAGAGACCCAGTACTTC	CASQEPSFSETQYF
.	TRBV7-9	TRBJ1-1	.	TGTGCCAGCAGCGCGGACAGCGTATACACTGAAGCTTTCTTT	CASSADSVYTEAFF
.	TRBV7-9	TRBJ2-7	TRBD1	TGTGCCAGCAGTTGGGGACAGGGCACAGTCTACGAGCAGTACTTC	CASSWGQGTVYEQYF
.	TRBV6-5	TRBJ2-7	.	TGTGCCAGCAGTAATTACTACGAGCAGTACTTC	CASSNYYEQYF
.	TRBV27	TRBJ2-7	TRBD1	TGTGCCAGCAGTTTAGACGGGACAGGGTCCTACGAGCAGTACTTC	CASSLDGTGSYEQYF
.	TRBV7-8	TRBJ2-7	TRBD2	TGTGCCAGCAGCTTCAAGGGAGCGGGAGGGCCGGACTGGACTATCGAGCAGTACTTC	CASSFKGAGGPDWTIEQYF
.	TRBV27	TRBJ2-7	.	TGTGCCAGCTGGGTAGCAGGCTCCTACGAGCAGTACTTC	CASWVAGSYEQYF
.	TRBV11-2	TRBJ2-7	TRBD1	TGTGCCAGCAGATTCCGGGACAGGTACTCCTACGAGCAGTACTTC	CASRFRDRYSYEQYF
.	TRBV27	TRBJ2-3	.	TGTGCCAGCAGTTTATTTGATACGCAGTATTTT	CASSLFDTQYF
once	TRBV7-8	TRBJ2-7	.	TGTGCCAGCAGCTTAGCGGGGATCTTTTCGGGGATCACCTACGAGCAGTACTTC	CASSLAGIFSGITYEQYF
.	TRBV27	TRBJ1-2	.	TGTGCCAGCAGCCCGACAGGTTTAGTCTATGGCTACACCTTC	CASSPTGLVYGYTF
.	TRBV2	TRBJ2-5	TRBD1	TGTGCCAGCAGTGATTTCCCCGACTTTATAACAGGGGACCAAGAGACCCAGTACTTC	CASSDFPDFITGDQETQYF
.	TRBV29-1	TRBJ2-1	.	TGCAGCGTTGAAGATCCCGGTAGCGGCACGAACAATGAGCAGTTCTTC	CSVEDPGSGTNNEQFF